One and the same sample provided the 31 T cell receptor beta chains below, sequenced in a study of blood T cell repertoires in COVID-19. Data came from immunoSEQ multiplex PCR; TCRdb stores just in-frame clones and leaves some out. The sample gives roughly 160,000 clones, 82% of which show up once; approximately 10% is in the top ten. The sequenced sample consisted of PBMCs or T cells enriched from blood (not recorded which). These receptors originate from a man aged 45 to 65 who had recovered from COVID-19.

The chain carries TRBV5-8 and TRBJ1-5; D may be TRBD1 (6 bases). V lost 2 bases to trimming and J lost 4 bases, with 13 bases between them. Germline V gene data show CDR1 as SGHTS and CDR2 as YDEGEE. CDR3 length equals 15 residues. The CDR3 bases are TGTGCCAGCAGCTTAATGCGACAGGCTAATCAGCCCCAGCATTTT. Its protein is CASSLMRQANQPQHF.

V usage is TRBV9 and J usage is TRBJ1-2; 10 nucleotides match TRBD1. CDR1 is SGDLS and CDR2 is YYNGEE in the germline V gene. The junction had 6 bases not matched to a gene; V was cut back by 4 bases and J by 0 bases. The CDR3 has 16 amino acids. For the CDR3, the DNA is TGTGCCAGCAGCCAGGGACAGGGGAGCTCTAACTATGGCTACACCTTC. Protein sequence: CASSQGQGSSNYGYTF.

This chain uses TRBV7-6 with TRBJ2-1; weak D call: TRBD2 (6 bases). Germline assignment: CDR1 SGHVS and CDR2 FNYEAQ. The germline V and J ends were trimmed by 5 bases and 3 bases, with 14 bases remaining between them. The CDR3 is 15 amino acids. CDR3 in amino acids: CASSLLEGHYNEQFF. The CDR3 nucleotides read TGTGCCAGCAGCCTACTGGAGGGCCACTACAATGAGCAGTTCTTC. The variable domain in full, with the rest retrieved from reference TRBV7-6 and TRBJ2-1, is GAGVSQSPRYKVTKRGQDVALRCDPISGHVSLYWYRQALGQGPEFLTYFNYEAQQDKSGLPNDRFSAERPEGSISTLTIQRTEQRDSAMYRCASSLLEGHYNEQFFGPGTRLTVL.

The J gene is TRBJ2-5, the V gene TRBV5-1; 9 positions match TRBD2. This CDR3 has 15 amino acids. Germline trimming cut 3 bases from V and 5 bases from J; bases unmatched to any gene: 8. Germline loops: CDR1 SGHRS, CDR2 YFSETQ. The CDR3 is CASSSEAGGRETQYF. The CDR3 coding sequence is TGCGCCAGCAGCTCGGAAGCGGGGGGTCGGGAGACCCAGTACTTC.

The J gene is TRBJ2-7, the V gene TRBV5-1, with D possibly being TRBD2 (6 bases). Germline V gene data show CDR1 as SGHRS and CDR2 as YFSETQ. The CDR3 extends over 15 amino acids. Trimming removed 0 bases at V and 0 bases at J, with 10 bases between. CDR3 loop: CASSLGGGDSYEQYF. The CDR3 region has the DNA TGCGCCAGCAGCTTGGGGGGCGGGGACTCCTACGAGCAGTACTTC.

The CDR3, as DNA: TGTGCCAGCAGCCCCTCGACCCCGGGCACTGAAGCTTTCTTT. Protein: CASSPSTPGTEAFF. The chain is built from TRBV7-3 and TRBJ1-1; D gene ambiguous. CDR3 size: 14 residues. The germline V gene has CDR1 SGHTA and CDR2 FQGTGA. Trimming removed 5 bases from V and 4 bases from J, with 14 bases in between.

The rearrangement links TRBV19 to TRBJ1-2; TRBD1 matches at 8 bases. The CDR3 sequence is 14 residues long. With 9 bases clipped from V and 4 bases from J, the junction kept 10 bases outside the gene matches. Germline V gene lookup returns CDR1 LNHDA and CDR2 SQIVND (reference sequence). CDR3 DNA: TGTGCCAGCCAAACATCGGACAGGGTCTATGGCTACACCTTC. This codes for CASQTSDRVYGYTF.

In nucleotides, the CDR3 is TGTGCCAGCAGTGTGGGACAGGGAAGGGTGGATGAGCAGTTCTTC. Translated, it gives CASSVGQGRVDEQFF. The rearrangement joins TRBV25-1 to TRBJ2-1; 9 bases agree with TRBD1. Trimming took 4 bases from V and 8 from J; bases not matched to a gene: 9. CDR1 is MGHDK, CDR2 SYGVNS, per germline. CDR3 length: 15 residues.

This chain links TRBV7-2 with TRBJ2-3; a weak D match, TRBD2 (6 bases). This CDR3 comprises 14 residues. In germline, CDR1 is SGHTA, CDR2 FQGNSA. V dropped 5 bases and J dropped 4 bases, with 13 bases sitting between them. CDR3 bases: TGTGCCAGCAGCCTAATAGGAGGGGCAGATACGCAGTATTTT. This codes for CASSLIGGADTQYF. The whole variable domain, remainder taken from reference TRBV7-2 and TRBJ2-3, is GAGVSQSPSNKVTEKGKDVELRCDPISGHTALYWYRQSLGQGLEFLIYFQGNSAPDKSGLPSDRFSAERTGGSVSTLTIQRTQQEDSAVYLCASSLIGGADTQYFGPGTRLTVL.

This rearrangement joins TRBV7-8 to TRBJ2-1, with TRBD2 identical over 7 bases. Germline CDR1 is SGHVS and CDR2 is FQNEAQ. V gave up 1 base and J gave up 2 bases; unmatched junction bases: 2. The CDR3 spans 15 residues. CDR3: CASSLGLAAYNEQFF. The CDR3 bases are TGTGCCAGCAGCTTAGGGCTAGCGGCCTACAATGAGCAGTTCTTC.

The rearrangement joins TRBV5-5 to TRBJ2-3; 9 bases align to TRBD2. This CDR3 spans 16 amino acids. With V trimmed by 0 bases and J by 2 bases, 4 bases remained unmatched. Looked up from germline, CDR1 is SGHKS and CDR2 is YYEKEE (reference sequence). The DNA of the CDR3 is TGTGCCAGCAGCTTGGTGCTAGCGGGGACCACAGATACGCAGTATTTT. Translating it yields CASSLVLAGTTDTQYF.

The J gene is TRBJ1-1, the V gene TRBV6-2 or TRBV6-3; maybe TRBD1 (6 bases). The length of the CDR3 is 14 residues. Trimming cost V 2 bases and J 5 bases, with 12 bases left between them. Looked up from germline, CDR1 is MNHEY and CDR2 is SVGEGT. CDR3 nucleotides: TGTGCCAGCAGTTACAGGGGGTTTTGGACTGAAGCTTTCTTT. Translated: CASSYRGFWTEAFF.

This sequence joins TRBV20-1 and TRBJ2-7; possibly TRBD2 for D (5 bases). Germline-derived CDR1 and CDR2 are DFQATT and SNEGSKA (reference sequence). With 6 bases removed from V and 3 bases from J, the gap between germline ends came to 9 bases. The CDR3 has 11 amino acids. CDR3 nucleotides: TGCAGTGCCAGACGGGACTACGAGCAGTACTTC. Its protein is CSARRDYEQYF.

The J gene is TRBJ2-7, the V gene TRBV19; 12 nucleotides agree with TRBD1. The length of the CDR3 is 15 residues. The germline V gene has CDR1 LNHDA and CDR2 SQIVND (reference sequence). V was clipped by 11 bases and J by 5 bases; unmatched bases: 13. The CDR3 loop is CAVSSGTGGFHEQYF. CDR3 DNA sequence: TGTGCCGTCTCTTCCGGGACAGGGGGCTTCCACGAGCAGTACTTC.

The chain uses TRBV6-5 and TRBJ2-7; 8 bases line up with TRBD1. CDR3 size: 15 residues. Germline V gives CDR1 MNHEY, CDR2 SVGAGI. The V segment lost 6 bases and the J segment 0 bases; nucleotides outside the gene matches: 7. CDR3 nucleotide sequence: TGTGCCAGCAGGGCAAACAGGGGGAGCTCCTACGAGCAGTACTTC. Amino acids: CASRANRGSSYEQYF.

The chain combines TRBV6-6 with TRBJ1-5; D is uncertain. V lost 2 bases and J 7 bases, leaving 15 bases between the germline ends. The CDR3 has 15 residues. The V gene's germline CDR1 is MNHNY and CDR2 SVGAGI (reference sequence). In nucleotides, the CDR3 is TGTGCCAGCAGTTACCGAGGGATAACCGACCAGCCCCAGCATTTT. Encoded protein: CASSYRGITDQPQHF.

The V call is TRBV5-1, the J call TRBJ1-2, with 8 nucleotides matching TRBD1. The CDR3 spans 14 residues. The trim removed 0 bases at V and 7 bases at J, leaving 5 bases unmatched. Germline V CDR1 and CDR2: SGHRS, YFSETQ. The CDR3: CASSLGQGAPGYTF. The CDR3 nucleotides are TGCGCCAGCAGCTTGGGGCAGGGGGCGCCTGGCTACACCTTC.

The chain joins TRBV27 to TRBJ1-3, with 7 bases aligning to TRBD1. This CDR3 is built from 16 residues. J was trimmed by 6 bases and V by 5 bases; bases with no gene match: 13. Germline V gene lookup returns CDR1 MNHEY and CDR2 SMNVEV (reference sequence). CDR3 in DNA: TGTGCCAGCAGTCCTGAGACAGGGCCAAAATTAAACACCATATATTTT. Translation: CASSPETGPKLNTIYF.

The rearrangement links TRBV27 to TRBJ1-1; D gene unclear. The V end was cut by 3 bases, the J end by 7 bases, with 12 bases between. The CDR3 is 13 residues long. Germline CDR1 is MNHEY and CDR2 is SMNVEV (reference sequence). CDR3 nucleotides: TGTGCCAGCAGTTTGGTTAGCGGACTTGAAGCTTTCTTT. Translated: CASSLVSGLEAFF.

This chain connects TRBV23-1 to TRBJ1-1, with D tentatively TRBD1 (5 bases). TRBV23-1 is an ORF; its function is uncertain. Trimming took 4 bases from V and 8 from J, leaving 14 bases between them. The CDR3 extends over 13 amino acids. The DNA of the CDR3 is TGCGCCAGCAGTCGGACAATCAAAATCGAAGCTTTCTTT. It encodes CASSRTIKIEAFF.

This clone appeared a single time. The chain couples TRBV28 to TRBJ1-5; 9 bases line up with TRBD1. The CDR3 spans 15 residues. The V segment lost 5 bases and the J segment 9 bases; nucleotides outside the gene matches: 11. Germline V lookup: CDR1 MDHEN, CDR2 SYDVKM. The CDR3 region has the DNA TGTGCCAGCAGTCTAGACCAGACAGGGGGGAGGCCCCAGCATTTT. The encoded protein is CASSLDQTGGRPQHF.

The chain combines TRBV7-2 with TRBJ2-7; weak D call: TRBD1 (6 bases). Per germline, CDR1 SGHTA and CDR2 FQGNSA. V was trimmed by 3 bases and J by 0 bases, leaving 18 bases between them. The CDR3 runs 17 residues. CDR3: CASSFFIRTESSYEQYF. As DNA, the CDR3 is TGTGCCAGCAGCTTTTTTATTCGGACAGAGAGCTCCTACGAGCAGTACTTC.

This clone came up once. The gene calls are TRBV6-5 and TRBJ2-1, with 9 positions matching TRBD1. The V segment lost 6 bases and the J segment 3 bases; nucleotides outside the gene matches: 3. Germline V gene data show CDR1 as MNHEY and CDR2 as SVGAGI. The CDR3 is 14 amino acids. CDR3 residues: CASRGTGFYNEQFF. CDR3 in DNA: TGTGCCAGCAGGGGGACAGGGTTCTACAATGAGCAGTTCTTC.

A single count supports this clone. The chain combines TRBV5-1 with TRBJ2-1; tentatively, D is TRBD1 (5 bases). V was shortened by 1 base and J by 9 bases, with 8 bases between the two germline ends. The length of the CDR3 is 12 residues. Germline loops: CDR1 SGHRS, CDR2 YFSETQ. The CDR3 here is CASSLFRGEQFF. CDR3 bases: TGCGCCAGCAGCTTGTTTAGGGGTGAGCAGTTCTTC. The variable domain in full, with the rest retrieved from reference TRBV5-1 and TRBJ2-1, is KAGVTQTPRYLIKTRGQQVTLSCSPISGHRSVSWYQQTPGQGLQFLFEYFSETQRNKGNFPGRFSGRQFSNSRSEMNVSTLELGDSALYLCASSLFRGEQFFGPGTRLTVL.

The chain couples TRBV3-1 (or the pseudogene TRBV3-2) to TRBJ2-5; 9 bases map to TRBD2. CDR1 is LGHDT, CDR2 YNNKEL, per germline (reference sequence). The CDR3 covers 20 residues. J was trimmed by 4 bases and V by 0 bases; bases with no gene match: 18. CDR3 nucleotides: TGTGCCAGCAGCCAAGATCCCCGCTTGACTAGCGGAGACGCATCAGAGACCCAGTACTTC. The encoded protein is CASSQDPRLTSGDASETQYF.

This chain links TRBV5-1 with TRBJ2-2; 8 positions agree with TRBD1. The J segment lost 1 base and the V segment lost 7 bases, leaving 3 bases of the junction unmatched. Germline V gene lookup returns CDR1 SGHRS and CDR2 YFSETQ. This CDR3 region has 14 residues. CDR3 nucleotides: TGCGCCAGCCCGACAGGGGAGAACACCGGGGAGCTGTTTTTT. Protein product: CASPTGENTGELFF.

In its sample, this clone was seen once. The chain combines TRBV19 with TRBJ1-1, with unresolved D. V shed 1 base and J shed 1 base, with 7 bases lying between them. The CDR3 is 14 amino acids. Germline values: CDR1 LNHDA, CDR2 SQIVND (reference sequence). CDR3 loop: CASSIGAWNTEAFF. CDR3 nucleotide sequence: TGTGCCAGTAGTATAGGGGCATGGAACACTGAAGCTTTCTTT.

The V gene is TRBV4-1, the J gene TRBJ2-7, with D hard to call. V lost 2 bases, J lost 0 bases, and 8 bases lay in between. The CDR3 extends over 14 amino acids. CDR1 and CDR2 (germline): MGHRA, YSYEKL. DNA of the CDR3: TGCGCCAGCAGCCAATTCGGTTCCTCCTACGAGCAGTACTTC. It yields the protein CASSQFGSSYEQYF.

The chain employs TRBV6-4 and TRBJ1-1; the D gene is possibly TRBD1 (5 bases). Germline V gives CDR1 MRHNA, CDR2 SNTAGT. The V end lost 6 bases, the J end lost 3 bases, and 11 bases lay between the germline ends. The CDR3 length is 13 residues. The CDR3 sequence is CASSLDIYTEAFF. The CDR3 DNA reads TGTGCCAGCAGCCTGGACATTTACACTGAAGCTTTCTTT.

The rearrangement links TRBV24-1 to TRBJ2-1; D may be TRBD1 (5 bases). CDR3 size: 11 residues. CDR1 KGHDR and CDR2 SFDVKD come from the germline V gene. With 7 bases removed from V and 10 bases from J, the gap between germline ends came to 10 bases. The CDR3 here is CATRSRTEQFF. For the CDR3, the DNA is TGTGCCACCAGATCCCGGACAGAGCAGTTCTTC.

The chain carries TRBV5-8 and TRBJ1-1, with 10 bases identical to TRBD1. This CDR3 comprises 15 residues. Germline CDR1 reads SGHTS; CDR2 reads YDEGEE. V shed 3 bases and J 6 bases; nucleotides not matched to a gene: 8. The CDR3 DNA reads TGTGCCAGCAGCTACCGGGACAGGGGCGTTCCTGAAGCTTTCTTT. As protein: CASSYRDRGVPEAFF.